These T cell receptor beta chains were read from a single sample in a study of blood T cell repertoires in COVID-19. Method: immunoSEQ multiplex PCR; TCRdb's copy keeps in-frame clones and lacks some. Seen here are about 140,000 clones, less than 90% observed once, and the top ten hold 4.5% to 6%. Sample: PBMCs or T cells enriched from blood (not recorded which). These receptors originate from a man aged 35-49 years with acute COVID-19. The conserved cysteine and the conserved F or W are not part of the CDR3 here.

v_call: TRBV7-2; j_call: TRBJ2-3; cdr3_aa: ASSSRHTGSTDTQY
v_call: TRBV6-5; j_call: TRBJ1-1; cdr3_aa: ASSPRTGGTEAF
v_call: TRBV12-3/TRBV12-4; j_call: TRBJ1-5; cdr3_aa: ASSLRGPQH
v_call: TRBV28; j_call: TRBJ2-1; cdr3_aa: ASSKLPGNEQF
v_call: TRBV11-2; j_call: TRBJ2-3; cdr3_aa: ASSPRAGGTDTQY
v_call: TRBV18; j_call: TRBJ2-5; cdr3_aa: ASSMGQAQETQY
v_call: TRBV2; j_call: TRBJ1-2; cdr3_aa: ASSESGGAVYGYT
v_call: TRBV5-1; j_call: TRBJ2-1; cdr3_aa: ASSLSAEVSSYNEQF
v_call: TRBV7-2; j_call: TRBJ2-7; cdr3_aa: ASSPSYEQY
v_call: TRBV7-8; j_call: TRBJ2-3; cdr3_aa: ASSVGASGSGAQY
v_call: TRBV5-1; j_call: TRBJ1-1; cdr3_aa: ASSPGTATGTEAF
v_call: TRBV28; j_call: TRBJ2-7; cdr3_aa: ASEGQGGYEQY
v_call: TRBV30; j_call: TRBJ2-3; cdr3_aa: AWSVGRRGTDTQY
v_call: TRBV19; j_call: TRBJ1-5; cdr3_aa: ASSTRDSRNQPQH
v_call: TRBV16; j_call: TRBJ2-4; cdr3_aa: ASSQSVGQGLY
v_call: TRBV30; j_call: TRBJ2-4; cdr3_aa: AWSNGVLAKNIQY
v_call: TRBV28; j_call: TRBJ1-2; cdr3_aa: ASSETGQTNYGYT
v_call: TRBV10-1; j_call: TRBJ1-1; cdr3_aa: ASSDEVEAF
v_call: TRBV25-1; j_call: TRBJ1-2; cdr3_aa: ASSESGQYHGYT
v_call: TRBV30; j_call: TRBJ2-5; cdr3_aa: AWRSKSQETQY
v_call: TRBV5-5; j_call: TRBJ1-5; cdr3_aa: ASAFGASSNQPQH
v_call: TRBV6-5; j_call: TRBJ2-5; cdr3_aa: ATQTTQETQY
v_call: TRBV27; j_call: TRBJ1-1; cdr3_aa: ASSLRGTGTNTEAF
v_call: TRBV5-4; j_call: TRBJ2-7; cdr3_aa: ASSPPGTSGRVYEQY
v_call: TRBV19; j_call: TRBJ2-6; cdr3_aa: ASSRSGYSGANVLT
v_call: TRBV6-5; j_call: TRBJ1-5; cdr3_aa: ASSTGYSNQPQH
v_call: TRBV28; j_call: TRBJ2-7; cdr3_aa: ASSLIGQGAYEQY
v_call: TRBV28; j_call: TRBJ1-4; cdr3_aa: ASSLTTTNEKLF
v_call: TRBV3-1/TRBV3-2; j_call: TRBJ1-1; cdr3_aa: ASSQGGMNTEAF
v_call: TRBV7-2; j_call: TRBJ2-1; cdr3_aa: ASSLAAGGSYNEQF
v_call: TRBV6-5; j_call: TRBJ1-4; cdr3_aa: ASRAGRANEKLF
v_call: TRBV5-1; j_call: TRBJ2-7; cdr3_aa: ASSLRLAESPGASYEQY
v_call: TRBV4-3; j_call: TRBJ1-3; cdr3_aa: ASSQTQGAGNTIY
v_call: TRBV24-1; j_call: TRBJ2-7; cdr3_aa: ATSDSRDYQEY
v_call: TRBV6-2/TRBV6-3; j_call: TRBJ1-2; cdr3_aa: ASSYSTAHYGYT
v_call: TRBV11-2; j_call: TRBJ1-1; cdr3_aa: ASRDYEAMNTEAF
v_call: TRBV10-1; j_call: TRBJ1-5; cdr3_aa: ASNRGEGHSNQPQH
v_call: TRBV10-3; j_call: TRBJ2-2; cdr3_aa: AIGRRAGADTGELF
v_call: TRBV5-1; j_call: TRBJ2-5; cdr3_aa: ASSLTGPQETQY
v_call: TRBV30; j_call: TRBJ2-7; cdr3_aa: AWSEQYEQY
v_call: TRBV29-1; j_call: TRBJ1-3; cdr3_aa: SIGGGSGNTIY
v_call: TRBV30; j_call: TRBJ1-6; cdr3_aa: AWTSGLTDSPLH
v_call: TRBV29-1; j_call: TRBJ1-1; cdr3_aa: TIGAGVVDTEAF
v_call: TRBV12-3/TRBV12-4; j_call: TRBJ1-1; cdr3_aa: ASSDTAVAEAF
v_call: TRBV24-1; j_call: TRBJ2-1; cdr3_aa: ATSIAGVRYNEQF
v_call: TRBV5-1; j_call: TRBJ2-1; cdr3_aa: ASSLAPGGPENEQF
v_call: TRBV5-6; j_call: TRBJ2-3; cdr3_aa: ASSERLGYSTDTQY
v_call: TRBV5-4; j_call: TRBJ2-1; cdr3_aa: ASSFTGLQGVEQF
v_call: TRBV19; j_call: TRBJ1-1; cdr3_aa: ASSTGRKNTEAF
v_call: TRBV14; j_call: TRBJ1-1; cdr3_aa: ASSQAPGTEAF
v_call: TRBV2; j_call: TRBJ2-5; cdr3_aa: ASSPRGETQY
v_call: TRBV6-5; j_call: TRBJ2-1; cdr3_aa: ASSPSGSRLNEQF
v_call: TRBV5-1; j_call: TRBJ1-1; cdr3_aa: ASSLYNSGNTEAF
v_call: TRBV19; j_call: TRBJ1-4; cdr3_aa: ASSIGQTGPNEKLF
v_call: TRBV29-1; j_call: TRBJ2-2; cdr3_aa: SARGGQGAYTGELF
v_call: TRBV28; j_call: TRBJ1-4; cdr3_aa: ASQFLEKLF
v_call: TRBV5-4; j_call: TRBJ2-1; cdr3_aa: ASPVRGAGEQF
v_call: TRBV6-5; j_call: TRBJ2-3; cdr3_aa: ASADLASRAQY
v_call: TRBV9; j_call: TRBJ2-5; cdr3_aa: ASSATPGQGTRETQY
v_call: TRBV24-1; j_call: TRBJ2-4; cdr3_aa: ATSESGHPKNVQY